A single sample is the source of the 9 T cell receptor beta chains below, sequenced in a study of graft-versus-host responses after intestinal transplantation. For these receptors, no antigen is known. Measured with immunoSEQ multiplex PCR; TCRdb has only the in-frame clones, and not every one. The repertoire consists of almost 85,000 clones, with roughly 91% occurring once and the leading ten covering over 0.095%. The sample in question was unstimulated CD4+ T cells sorted from spleen or lymph node cells, obtained before intestinal transplant. These receptors all stem from a human donor who received an intestinal transplant.

The genes are TRBV19 and TRBJ2-7; D perhaps matches TRBD2 (5 bases). From germline, CDR1 is LNHDA and CDR2 SQIVND (reference sequence). The CDR3 length is 15 residues. V was clipped by 5 bases and J by 4 bases, with 18 bases between them. The CDR3 sequence is CASSSSVASRYEQYF. DNA of the CDR3: TGTGCCAGTAGTTCCTCGGTCGCTAGCAGATACGAGCAGTACTTC. Based on the CDR3 plus reference TRBV19 and TRBJ2-7, the full variable domain is DGGITQSPKYLFRKEGQNVTLSCEQNLNHDAMYWYRQDPGQGLRLIYYSQIVNDFQKGDIAEGYSVSREKKESFPLTVTSAQKNPTAFYLCASSSSVASRYEQYFGPGTRLTVT.

V and J are TRBV30 and TRBJ1-1; D perhaps matches TRBD1 (5 bases). V was pared by 2 bases and J by 7 bases, with 11 bases between. The CDR3 sequence is 12 residues long. Germline CDR1 reads GTSNPN; CDR2 reads SVGIG (reference sequence). This CDR3 is CAWSPGDFEAFF. The CDR3 nucleotides are TGTGCCTGGAGTCCCGGGGACTTTGAAGCTTTCTTT.

The chain employs TRBV7-9 and TRBJ1-2, with D possibly matching TRBD1 (6 bases). This CDR3 is 15 amino acids long. The ends were cut back, 3 bases at V and 6 bases at J, with 17 bases in the middle. CDR1 is SEHNR and CDR2 is FQNEAQ in the germline V gene (reference sequence). The CDR3 protein is CASSFPANRADGYTF. Here the CDR3 DNA reads TGTGCCAGCAGCTTTCCCGCAAACAGGGCGGATGGCTACACCTTC.

This clone has a single count. The chain has TRBV7-8 and TRBJ2-5; 7 bases match TRBD2. This CDR3 contains 19 residues. V lost 1 base and J lost 1; bases outside the gene matches: 15. Germline CDR1 and CDR2: SGHVS and FQNEAQ. The CDR3 region is CASSLEEVGRGSTQETQYF. Here the CDR3 DNA reads TGTGCCAGCAGCTTAGAAGAAGTAGGGCGGGGGTCGACCCAAGAGACCCAGTACTTC.

This rearrangement joins TRBV7-2 to TRBJ1-3; D is possibly TRBD1 (6 bases). Germline CDR1 is SGHTA and CDR2 is FQGNSA. CDR3 length equals 14 residues. Trimming cost V 1 base and J 2 bases, with 6 bases left between them. The CDR3 here is CASSLGGPGNTIYF. DNA of the CDR3: TGTGCCAGCAGCTTAGGGGGGCCTGGAAACACCATATATTTT.

In its sample, this clone was seen a few times. This rearrangement joins TRBV19 to TRBJ1-6, with TRBD1 identical over 8 bases. Germline loops: CDR1 LNHDA, CDR2 SQIVND (reference sequence). The J segment lost 7 bases and the V segment lost 6 bases, leaving 8 bases of the junction unmatched. The CDR3 length is 15 residues. The CDR3 is CASRVLTGENSPLHF. CDR3 sequence (DNA): TGTGCCAGTAGAGTACTGACAGGGGAGAATTCACCCCTCCACTTT. Full variable domain (missing parts from reference TRBV19 and TRBJ1-6): DGGITQSPKYLFRKEGQNVTLSCEQNLNHDAMYWYRQDPGQGLRLIYYSQIVNDFQKGDIAEGYSVSREKKESFPLTVTSAQKNPTAFYLCASRVLTGENSPLHFGNGTRLTVT.

V and J are TRBV5-6 and TRBJ1-1, with no clear D. This CDR3 comprises 15 residues. Germline lookup yields CDR1 SGHDT and CDR2 YYEEEE. The V gene lost 4 bases and the J gene lost 11 bases, with 24 bases spanning the gap. CDR3 sequence reads: CASSSTGIGGISAFF. The DNA of the CDR3 is TGTGCCAGCAGCAGTACCGGGATAGGCGGTATTTCGGCTTTCTTT.

This chain uses TRBV5-8 with TRBJ1-1; D perhaps matches TRBD1 (6 bases). The length of the CDR3 is 14 residues. Germline values: CDR1 SGHTS, CDR2 YDEGEE. The germline V and J ends were trimmed by 2 bases and 1 base, with 9 bases remaining between them. CDR3 sequence: CASSLKTGNTEAFF. The CDR3 DNA sequence: TGTGCCAGCAGCTTAAAGACAGGGAACACTGAAGCTTTCTTT.

This clone was picked up one time. The rearrangement links TRBV5-4 to TRBJ2-7; 8 bases are shared with TRBD1. Losses at the gene ends were 4 bases for V and 3 bases for J; bases not matched to a gene: 6. Germline values: CDR1 SGHNT, CDR2 YYREEE (reference sequence). This CDR3 is built from 14 residues. CDR3 in amino acids: CASSPLDRDYEQYF. The CDR3 DNA is TGTGCCAGCAGCCCCCTGGACAGGGACTACGAGCAGTACTTC.